This record covers a single T cell receptor beta chain. In the authors' methods: Cell counts per sample came from amplifying reference gene primers. Using immunoSEQ multiplex PCR, the repertoire was profiled, and TCRdb retains in-frame clones only, with some absent. V and J calls and clone size are copied from that table; D and trimming were computed from the DNA. The sample carries some 150,000 clones, 80% recorded once. These data are taken from a study of blood T cell repertoires in COVID-19. Study overall: COVID-19 samples collected from the United States, Italy and Spain covered acute and convalescent phases. The cDNA or gDNA used as material had been derived from T cells, B-cell-depleted T cells, or PBMCs.

This CDR3 is built from 16 residues. The germline gives CDR1 SGDLS, CDR2 YYNGEE. With 2 bases clipped from V and 6 bases from J, the junction kept 3 bases outside the gene matches. The chain recombines TRBV9 with TRBJ2-2; 14 bases agree with TRBD2. The source material was peripheral blood. The clonotype originates from a man in his fifties or sixties with active or convalescent COVID-19. CDR3 nucleotide sequence: TGTGCCAGCAGCGTGGGACTAGCGGGAGCCGCCGGGGAGCTGTTTTTT. Protein sequence: CASSVGLAGAAGELFF.